This T cell receptor (beta chain) is from a study of beta chain features in type 1 diabetes. The study's findings and limits: When Type 1 diabetes patients were examined, their TCRB CDR3s proved moderately but significantly shorter in all four CD4+ subsets.

Markers CD45RO/CCR7/CD25/CD127/CD95/CD27 served to sort CD4+ naive, central memory, regulatory and stem cell-like memory cells. Purity above 95% was achieved in all sorted populations. The germline V gene encodes CDR1 MNHNS and CDR2 SASEGT. The CDR3 is made up of 15 amino acids. V was pared by 2 bases and J by 1 base, with 11 bases between. Expressed TCRB transcripts were sequenced because the entire RNA isolate underwent reverse transcription. TCRdb's table, derived via immunoSEQ multiplex PCR, lists solely in-frame clones and lacks some. The sample yields a few hundred thousand clones, under 13% seen once. A remark on this clone: Its antigen remains unidentified.

J is TRBJ1-2 and V is TRBV6-1; unclear D gene. The material sequenced was central memory CD4+ T cells from blood. This sequence was found in a man aged 18 to 29 in good health. The DNA of the CDR3 is TGTGCCAGCAGTGAAATCCTAGGCGGTAACTATGGCTACACCTTC. This gives the protein CASSEILGGNYGYTF.